The T cell receptor (beta chain) under discussion was sequenced for a study of T cells in Graves' hyperthyroidism and ophthalmopathy. Overall study findings and caveats: The blood repertoire included most of the expanded thyroid clonotypes above 0.001.

RNA transcripts served as the template for amplifying TCR beta CDR3 regions. First-round RT-PCR of the TCR CDR3 relied on the HTBI primer set. TCRdb re-derived calls from the multiplex PCR reads in MiXCR, one entry per CDR3 protein. This table holds a few hundred thousand distinct CDR3 sequences, around 15% found once. Researchers barred patients who had uncontrolled infection, other autoimmune disease, pregnancy or lactation. Orbital computed tomography, thyroid ultrasound, serum thyroxine and TRAb, and clinical symptoms together informed the diagnoses. On this clonotype itself: Its specificity is unknown.

Sequencing used blood. The receptor was derived from a woman aged 40 to 50 with Graves' ophthalmopathy.

For the CDR3, the DNA is TGTGCCAGCAGTGGGGGGGGGGGACAGCACACCGGGGAGCTGTTTTTT. It translates to CASSGGGGQHTGELFF. The gene calls are TRBV25-1 and TRBJ2-2, with D possibly called TRBD1 or TRBD2 (7 bases each). The CDR3 has 16 residues. CDR1 is MGHDK and CDR2 is SYGVNS in the germline V gene. With 4 bases removed from V and 3 bases from J, the gap between germline ends came to 15 bases.